This T cell receptor (beta chain) stems from a study of blood T cells in healthy people across ages. With respect to this clonotype: Its antigen is unidentified.

Each of the donors had 9 to 10 milliliters of peripheral blood drawn into EDTA-treated Vacutainer tubes. General study results and limits: Whereas aged donors had fewer naive CD4+ cells, long-lived donors had more of them and higher diversity.

Then a second PCR, running about 7 to 11 cycles, was carried out with a sample-barcoded 5' primer and a J-beta primer mix. TCRdb redid the calling of the 5' RACE reads with MiXCR, one entry per CDR3 protein. Here the sample spans roughly 680,000 distinct CDR3 sequences, under 25% being singletons. Trimming stripped 6 bases from V and 0 bases from J, with 7 bases between. CDR1 is PRHDT, CDR2 FYEKMQ, per germline (reference sequence). The CDR3 is made up of 13 amino acids. The J gene is TRBJ2-3, the V gene TRBV13; D uncertain. Sample: blood. The sequence was collected from a man aged 65 to 85 in good health. The CDR3 loop is CASRFDSTDTQYF. As DNA, the CDR3 is TGTGCCAGCAGATTCGACAGCACAGATACGCAGTATTTT. The full variable domain, completed using reference TRBV13 and TRBJ2-3, is AAGVIQSPRHLIKEKRETATLKCYPIPRHDTVYWYQQGPGQDPQFLISFYEKMQSDKGSIPDRFSAQQFSDYHSELNMSSLELGDSALYFCASRFDSTDTQYFGPGTRLTVL.